The 6 T cell receptor beta chains below were found in one sample sequenced in a study of T cells in Graves' hyperthyroidism and ophthalmopathy. Researchers amplified the TCR beta CDR3 regions from RNA transcripts. HTBI primers were employed in a first-round RT-PCR of the TCR CDR3. Via MiXCR, TCRdb re-called the multiplex PCR reads, giving one row per CDR3 protein. The sample consists of 300,000 to 400,000 distinct CDR3 sequences, approximately 15% of them appearing once. The sequencing input was blood. The origin of the receptors is a woman aged 55-69 years with Graves' hyperthyroidism.

The chain combines TRBV15 with TRBJ1-2; no firm D call. The germline V gene has CDR1 LNHNV and CDR2 YYDKDF (reference sequence). CDR3 size: 14 residues. Deletions cut 0 bases from V and 7 bases from J, with 12 bases between. The CDR3 here is CATSRDFVRVGYTF. The CDR3 nucleotides read TGTGCCACCAGCAGAGATTTTGTAAGGGTTGGCTACACCTTC.

The sample holds many counts of this clonotype. V and J are TRBV18 and TRBJ2-4, with D tentatively TRBD1 (6 bases). Looked up from germline, CDR1 is KGHSH and CDR2 is LQKENI. The CDR3 is 14 amino acids. With 1 base removed from V and 7 bases from J, the gap between germline ends came to 11 bases. The chain's CDR3 is CASSPRGQGNIQYF. The CDR3 DNA reads TGTGCCAGCTCACCACGCGGGCAGGGGAACATTCAGTACTTC.

This clonotype was counted at least ten times. The rearrangement joins TRBV20-1 to TRBJ2-5, with D tentatively TRBD2 (5 bases). The CDR3 contains 13 residues. Trimming left V 4 bases short and J 5 bases short, with 14 bases between. Germline V lookup: CDR1 DFQATT, CDR2 SNEGSKA (reference sequence). CDR3 bases: TGCAGTGCTACCTCCGGGATGGGGGAGACCCAGTACTTC. This sequence encodes CSATSGMGETQYF.

In this sample, this clonotype turned up a few times. One end of the junction is discordant with germline, which a read error may explain. The J gene is TRBJ2-4, the V gene TRBV28; 14 positions agree with TRBD2. Germline V gene sequence: CDR1 MDHEN, CDR2 SYDVKM. This CDR3 has 20 residues. CDR3 protein: CASSTVLGLAGEGTKNVQYF. CDR3 nucleotides: TGTGCCAGCAGCACGGTGTTGGGACTAGCGGGAGAAGGGACCAAAAACGTTCAGTACTTC.

This clonotype was seen at least ten times. The V gene is TRBV19, the J gene TRBJ2-7, with a weak D call TRBD2 (5 bases). CDR1 LNHDA and CDR2 SQIVND come from the germline V gene (reference sequence). CDR3 length: 14 residues. V was clipped by 5 bases and J by 3 bases, with 14 bases between them. DNA of the CDR3: TGTGCCAGTAGTGCCGGCCGTGGGAGCTACGAGCAGTACTTC. It is translated as CASSAGRGSYEQYF.

The chain combines TRBV7-9 with TRBJ2-1; 8 bases match TRBD1. The CDR3 consists of 13 residues. The V gene's germline CDR1 is SEHNR and CDR2 FQNEAQ (reference sequence). The V and J ends lost 5 bases and 10 bases, in that order; junction bases with no gene match: 7. CDR3 amino acids: CASSRQGPEEQFF. CDR3 sequence (DNA): TGTGCCAGCAGCAGACAGGGGCCCGAAGAGCAGTTCTTC.